This T cell receptor (beta chain) was recovered during a study of cytomegalovirus exposure and HLA in healthy donors. Study-wide findings and caveats: When a later analysis was performed, an Asian-associated ancestry cluster reportedly had fewer N-insertions than the roughly 730-donor mean.

CDR1 and CDR2 (germline): LGHNA, YSLEER. Trimming pared 0 bases from V and 6 bases from J, leaving 20 bases between. The CDR3 has 17 residues. The primer mix had 60 Vbeta and 13 Jbeta primers. Method: immunoSEQ multiplex PCR; TCRdb's copy keeps in-frame clones and lacks some. The sample shows 150,000 or so clones, around three quarters of them seen only once. The table lists this clone with a count of one. Antigen specificity is unknown. The source is a male donor in good health and CMV-seronegative. Sequencing used PBMCs. The chain uses TRBV4-3 and TRBJ1-2; D is possibly TRBD1 (6 bases). CDR3 DNA sequence: TGCGCCAGCAGCCAAGAAGCGGTCGGCAGGGGAGTCGATGGCTACACCTTC. This encodes CASSQEAVGRGVDGYTF.